This TCR beta chain was profiled in a study of metastatic and nonmetastatic thyroid tumors. Study-wide background: For malignant and benign thyroid patients, tumor or nodule tissue and blood were the sources whose repertoires were compared.

None of the patients had undergone any treatment ahead of thyroid surgery. This clone has only a few counts. Its specificity is not known. Study-wide results and limits: Malignant thyroid tumors reportedly exceeded benign nodules significantly in TCR beta diversity, with the difference appearing in blood and tumor.

Original analysis: A classifier for distant metastasis in papillary thyroid cancer was constructed using CDR3 differences observed across clinicopathological groups. TCRdb reanalyzed the PCR reads with MiXCR. These V and J calls originate from TCRdb's pipeline instead of the authors' own analysis. The sample lists some 12,000 clones; 31% were seen once. CDR3 length equals 16 residues. Germline V gene lookup returns CDR1 MNHNS and CDR2 SASEGT. V lost 5 bases, J lost 0 bases, and 16 bases lay in between. The TCR comes from a female donor with papillary thyroid cancer or a benign thyroid nodule (not recorded which). Some clones in this sample may be carry-over from other donors' samples. The chain combines TRBV6-1 with TRBJ1-2; D is uncertain. What was sequenced was tumor tissue. CDR3 nucleotide sequence: TGTGCCAGCAGTTTCCCATCGACGGTTTCTAACTATGGCTACACCTTC. Residues: CASSFPSTVSNYGYTF.